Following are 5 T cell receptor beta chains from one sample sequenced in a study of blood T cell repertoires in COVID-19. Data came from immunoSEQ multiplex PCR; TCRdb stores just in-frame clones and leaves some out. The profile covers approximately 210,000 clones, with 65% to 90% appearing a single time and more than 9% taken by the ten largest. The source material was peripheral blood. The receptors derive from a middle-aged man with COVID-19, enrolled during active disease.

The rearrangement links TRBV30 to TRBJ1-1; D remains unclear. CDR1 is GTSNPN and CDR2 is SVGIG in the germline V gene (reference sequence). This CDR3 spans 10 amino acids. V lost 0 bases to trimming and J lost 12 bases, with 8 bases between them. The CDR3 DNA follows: TGTGCCTGGAGTGTGCAGACTACTTTCTTT. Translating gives CAWSVQTTFF.

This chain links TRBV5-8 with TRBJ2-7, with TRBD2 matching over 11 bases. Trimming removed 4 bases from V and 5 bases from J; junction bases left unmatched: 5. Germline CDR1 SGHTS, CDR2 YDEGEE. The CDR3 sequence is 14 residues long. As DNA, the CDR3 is TGTGCCAGCAGCCCACTAGCGGGAGCGAACGAGCAGTACTTC. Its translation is CASSPLAGANEQYF. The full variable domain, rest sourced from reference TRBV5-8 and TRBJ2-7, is EAGVTQSPTHLIKTRGQQATLRCSPISGHTSVYWYQQALGLGLQFLLWYDEGEERNRGNFPPRFSGRQFPNYSSELNVNALELEDSALYLCASSPLAGANEQYFGPGTRLTVT.

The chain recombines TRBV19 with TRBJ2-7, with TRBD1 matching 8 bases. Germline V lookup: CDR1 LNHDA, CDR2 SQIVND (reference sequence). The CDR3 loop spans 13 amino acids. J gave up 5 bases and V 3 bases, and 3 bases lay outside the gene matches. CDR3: CASSIDRGNEQYF. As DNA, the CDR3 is TGTGCCAGTAGTATTGACAGGGGAAACGAGCAGTACTTC.

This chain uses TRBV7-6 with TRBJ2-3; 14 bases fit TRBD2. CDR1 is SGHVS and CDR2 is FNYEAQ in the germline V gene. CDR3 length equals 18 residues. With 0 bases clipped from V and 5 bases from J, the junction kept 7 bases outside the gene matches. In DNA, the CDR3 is TGTGCCAGCAGCTTAGCCCCGACTAGCGGGGGGGCAGGAGATACGCAGTATTTT. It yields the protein CASSLAPTSGGAGDTQYF.

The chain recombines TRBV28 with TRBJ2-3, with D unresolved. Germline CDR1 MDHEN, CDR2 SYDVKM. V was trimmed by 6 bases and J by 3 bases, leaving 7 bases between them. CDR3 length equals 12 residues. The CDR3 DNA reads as TGTGCCAGCAGCCAGACTACAGATACGCAGTATTTT. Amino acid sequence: CASSQTTDTQYF.